The 8 T cell receptor beta chains listed next were all sequenced from one sample in a study of siplizumab effects on memory and regulatory T cells (dated by TCRdb to the late 2010s). The library was made by the immunoSEQ multiplex PCR assay. Not all clones reach the TCRdb copy of this immuneACCESS table, which keeps in-frame sequences only. Checked studies attribute under half of the gap to unresolved V genes and leave the rest unexplained. The sample table records some 120,000 clones; less than 95% of these occur just once. Roughly 1.5% of the sample is held by the ten biggest clonotypes. The specimen was non-Treg CD4+ T cells sorted from blood. Sample cell subset or site, as interpreted from the label and publication: FACS-sorted unstimulated CD4+ non-regulatory T cells. Receptors originate from a human donor in good health.

The rearrangement uses TRBV11-2 and TRBJ2-5, with D perhaps matching TRBD2 (6 bases). The V gene's germline CDR1 is SGHAT and CDR2 FQNNGV. V lost 1 base and J lost 5, with 20 bases in between. This CDR3 contains 17 residues. The DNA for the CDR3 is TGTGCCAGCAGCTTAGGCTCCGGAGTAGCGGTGGTTGAGACCCAGTACTTC. It translates to CASSLGSGVAVVETQYF. Based on the CDR3 plus reference TRBV11-2 and TRBJ2-5, the full variable domain is EAGVAQSPRYKIIEKRQSVAFWCNPISGHATLYWYQQILGQGPKLLIQFQNNGVVDDSQLPKDRFSAERLKGVDSTLKIQPAKLEDSAVYLCASSLGSGVAVVETQYFGPGTRLLVL.

The rearrangement uses TRBV11-2 and TRBJ1-4, with 9 bases lining up with TRBD1. The CDR3 has 14 residues. Germline values: CDR1 SGHAT, CDR2 FQNNGV. J lost 8 bases, V lost 5 bases, and 6 bases had no gene match. CDR3 residues: CASSRGQGGEKLFF. The CDR3 DNA follows: TGTGCCAGCAGCCGGGGACAGGGTGGAGAAAAACTGTTTTTT.

This clone was seen a single time. This chain connects TRBV21-1 to TRBJ1-1; the DNA was not compared with TRBD1, the D call given in the table. TRBV21-1 is annotated as a pseudogene. CDR3 size: 16 residues. DNA of the CDR3: TGTGCCAGCAGCAAAGCGGGGGGACAGGCGAACACTGAAGCTTTCTTT. It yields the protein CASSKAGGQANTEAFF.

V gene TRBV18 combines with J gene TRBJ2-2; D is perhaps TRBD1 (6 bases). This CDR3 region has 15 residues. Trimming took 3 bases from V and 1 from J, leaving 9 bases between them. The germline CDR1 and CDR2 sequences are KGHSH and LQKENI. The CDR3 spells CASSPSGQNTGELFF. The CDR3 DNA follows: TGTGCCAGCTCACCTTCGGGACAGAACACCGGGGAGCTGTTTTTT.

This clone was counted a single time. The chain is built from TRBV30 and TRBJ2-7; D may be TRBD1 (6 bases). The CDR3 is made up of 13 amino acids. Per germline, CDR1 GTSNPN and CDR2 SVGIG (reference sequence). V was pared by 5 bases and J by 2 bases, with 13 bases between. The CDR3 protein is CAWAQGPPYEQYF. The CDR3 bases are TGTGCCTGGGCTCAGGGGCCTCCCTACGAGCAGTACTTC.

The rearrangement uses TRBV7-2 and TRBJ2-7; 9 nucleotides agree with TRBD1. The CDR3 has 14 amino acids. Trimming removed 3 bases from V and 7 bases from J; junction bases left unmatched: 7. Germline lookup yields CDR1 SGHTA and CDR2 FQGNSA. CDR3 coding DNA: TGTGCCAGCAGCTTGGACAGGGGACGGGGAGAGCAGTACTTC. It translates to CASSLDRGRGEQYF.

This clone has only one observation. In nucleotides, the CDR3 is TGTGCCAGCAGACGACAGGGTCTAAGCGAAAACATTCAGTACTTC. Protein product: CASRRQGLSENIQYF. V is TRBV6-5 and J is TRBJ2-4; 7 bases align to TRBD1. The V and J ends lost 6 bases and 5 bases, in that order; junction bases with no gene match: 10. Germline V gene sequence: CDR1 MNHEY, CDR2 SVGAGI. The CDR3 covers 15 residues.

The rearrangement joins TRBV7-9 to TRBJ2-7; 7 bases map to TRBD2. Losses at the gene ends were 3 bases for V and 7 bases for J; bases not matched to a gene: 9. The CDR3 loop spans 14 amino acids. Germline values: CDR1 SEHNR, CDR2 FQNEAQ (reference sequence). CDR3 nucleotides: TGTGCCAGCAGCTTGGGGGAGGGGTCGAGGGAGCAGTACTTC. Its translation: CASSLGEGSREQYF.